These 14 T cell receptor beta chains share one sample of origin, sequenced in a study of blood T cell repertoires in COVID-19. The protocol was immunoSEQ multiplex PCR, while the TCRdb copy is restricted to in-frame clones and leaves out a portion. Of around 30,000 clones in the sample, over 80% are singletons; the top ten hold approximately 5%. The sample taken for sequencing was peripheral blood. The receptor source for this set is a human donor in a cohort sampled during active COVID-19.

The chain employs TRBV3-1 (or the pseudogene TRBV3-2) and TRBJ2-5, with a weak D call TRBD2 (7 bases). The germline V and J ends were trimmed by 4 bases and 1 base, with 22 bases remaining between them. There are 18 residues in the CDR3. Per the germline V gene, CDR1 is LGHDT and CDR2 is YNNKEL (reference sequence). The DNA for the CDR3 is TGTGCCAGCAGCCTCCGGGGATGGGGGCGGGGGATCCAAGAGACCCAGTACTTC. It translates to CASSLRGWGRGIQETQYF.

The chain has TRBV29-1 and TRBJ1-2, with a possible D match to TRBD1 (6 bases). The CDR3 runs to 13 residues. Germline V lookup: CDR1 SQVTM, CDR2 ANQGSEA. Between the trimmed V and J ends, which lost 3 bases and 6 bases, there was a span of 14 bases. In DNA form, the CDR3 reads TGCAGCGTTGAGACCGGGACACGGGATGGCTACACCTTC. This encodes CSVETGTRDGYTF. Looking up the rest from reference TRBV29-1 and TRBJ1-2 gives the full variable domain: SAVISQKPSRDICQRGTSLTIQCQVDSQVTMMFWYRQQPGQSLTLIATANQGSEATYESGFVIDKFPISRPNLTFSTLTVSNMSPEDSSIYLCSVETGTRDGYTFGSGTRLTVV.

The chain joins TRBV30 to TRBJ1-1; D not certain. Germline V gives CDR1 GTSNPN, CDR2 SVGIG (reference sequence). The CDR3 sequence is 13 residues long. Trimming removed 0 bases at V and 5 bases at J, with 10 bases between. The CDR3 nucleotides are TGTGCCTGGAGTGTATTTGCGCGAACTGAAGCTTTCTTT. It encodes CAWSVFARTEAFF.

V gene TRBV28 combines with J gene TRBJ1-4; 10 positions match TRBD1. V was pared by 8 bases and J by 8 bases, with 5 bases of the junction left unmatched. The germline CDR1 and CDR2 sequences are MDHEN and SYDVKM. CDR3 size: 13 residues. This chain's CDR3 is CASLDRGWEKLFF. The CDR3 coding sequence is TGTGCCAGCCTGGACAGGGGGTGGGAAAAACTGTTTTTT.

This clone was recorded only once. This chain uses TRBV7-2 with TRBJ2-5; weak D call: TRBD1 (5 bases). CDR3 size: 15 residues. Trimming removed 1 base at V and 9 bases at J, with 18 bases between. Germline assignment: CDR1 SGHTA and CDR2 FQGNSA. The CDR3 sequence is CASSLEWTNLGAQYF. The DNA of the CDR3 is TGTGCCAGCAGCTTAGAATGGACGAACTTAGGGGCCCAGTACTTC.

This clone was picked up a small number of times. The DNA of the CDR3 is TGCGCCAGCAGTGAGTCGGAGGGCCAACTCGAGCAGTACGTC. Translating it yields CASSESEGQLEQYV. V and J are TRBV10-1 and TRBJ2-7; D is perhaps TRBD2 (6 bases). V was cut by 0 bases and J by 6 bases, with 12 bases left in between. Germline lookup yields CDR1 WNHNN and CDR2 SYGVQD (reference sequence). The CDR3 is made up of 14 amino acids.

This clone was detected once. The gene calls are TRBV7-2 and TRBJ2-5; 7 nucleotides line up with TRBD2. This CDR3 has 15 residues. Trimming at V came to 2 bases and at J to 4 bases, leaving 7 bases not matched to a gene. CDR1 is SGHTA and CDR2 is FQGNSA in the germline V gene. The CDR3 is CASSLRGPGGETQYF. CDR3 nucleotides: TGTGCCAGCAGCTTAAGAGGTCCGGGGGGAGAGACCCAGTACTTC. Supplemented by reference TRBV7-2 and TRBJ2-5, the full variable domain reads GAGVSQSPSNKVTEKGKDVELRCDPISGHTALYWYRQSLGQGLEFLIYFQGNSAPDKSGLPSDRFSAERTGGSVSTLTIQRTQQEDSAVYLCASSLRGPGGETQYFGPGTRLLVL.

The chain has TRBV6-1 and TRBJ2-2; D is undetermined. V was pared by 3 bases and J by 9 bases, with 2 bases between. The germline V gene has CDR1 MNHNS and CDR2 SASEGT. The CDR3 runs to 10 residues. In nucleotides, the CDR3 is TGTGCCAGCAGTGATAGGGAGCTGTTTTTT. Translating it yields CASSDRELFF.

The J gene is TRBJ2-1, the V gene TRBV5-1; D possibly corresponds to TRBD2 (5 bases). V was pared by 10 bases and J by 6 bases, with 20 bases between. CDR3 length: 14 residues. Germline V gene lookup returns CDR1 SGHRS and CDR2 YFSETQ. This chain's CDR3 is CASQPRLLANEQFF. The CDR3 DNA follows: TGCGCCTCACAACCTCGACTCCTAGCCAATGAGCAGTTCTTC.

CDR3 protein: CAISESRLTGWGTEAFF. The CDR3 nucleotides are TGTGCCATCAGTGAGTCGAGGTTAACAGGGTGGGGCACTGAAGCTTTCTTT. The rearrangement links TRBV10-3 to TRBJ1-1, with D maybe TRBD1 (6 bases). The CDR3 has 17 residues. CDR1 ENHRY and CDR2 SYGVKD come from the germline V gene. Trimming shortened V by 0 bases and J by 4 bases, and 18 bases separated the two germline ends.

This rearrangement joins TRBV6-2 or TRBV6-3 to TRBJ1-5; 12 bases line up with TRBD1. Germline CDR1 MNHEY, CDR2 SVGEGT. J gave up 11 bases and V 7 bases, and 9 bases lay outside the gene matches. The CDR3 sequence is 14 residues long. The CDR3, as DNA: TGTGCCAGCAACCCGGGACAGGGGGCACCGGCCCAGCATTTT. Translation gives CASNPGQGAPAQHF.

This rearrangement joins TRBV4-3 to TRBJ1-2, with D uncertain. V lost 1 base to trimming and J lost 8 bases, with 11 bases between them. The CDR3 loop spans 13 amino acids. The germline gives CDR1 LGHNA, CDR2 YSLEER. The CDR3 DNA is TGCGCCAGCAGCCAAGGGTTCGGGGAGGGCTACACCTTC. Translating it yields CASSQGFGEGYTF.

The chain uses TRBV5-1 and TRBJ1-6; 7 bases align to TRBD1. Trimming cost V 0 bases and J 4 bases; bases outside gene matches: 7. The V gene's germline CDR1 is SGHRS and CDR2 YFSETQ. The CDR3 contains 17 residues. The CDR3 loop reads CASSLDPTGRYNSPLHF. The CDR3 DNA reads as TGCGCCAGCAGCTTGGATCCGACAGGGCGATATAATTCACCCCTCCACTTT.

The V call is TRBV19, the J call TRBJ2-6, with D possibly matching TRBD1 (6 bases). The germline V gene has CDR1 LNHDA and CDR2 SQIVND (reference sequence). Trimming shortened V by 10 bases and J by 4 bases, and 14 bases separated the two germline ends. This CDR3 region has 14 residues. CDR3 nucleotide sequence: TGTGCCACGGGACATTGGGGAGGGGCCAACGTCCTGACTTTC. This gives the protein CATGHWGGANVLTF.